The clone carrying this T cell receptor (beta chain) was picked up many times. The target antigen is unknown. Germline CDR1 reads DFQATT; CDR2 reads SNEGSKA (reference sequence). The CDR3 has 15 amino acids. The V segment lost 6 bases and the J segment 6 bases; nucleotides outside the gene matches: 16. The data originate from a study of response to subunit inactivated influenza vaccine. Study results and limitations: Every seasonal influenza vaccination brings in few new T cells, the authors suggested.

TCRdb re-called the RT-PCR reads with MiXCR, one entry per CDR3 protein. The data show 530,000 or so distinct CDR3 sequences, with about 15% seen just once and over 8.5% held by the top ten. The V gene is TRBV20-1, the J gene TRBJ2-5; 7 bases align to TRBD1. This receptor was obtained from a man aged 45-60 years who received an inactivated influenza vaccine. Sequences were derived from PBMCs from blood, sampled roughly 13 days after vaccination. The CDR3 reads CSAGRAAGRGQTQYF. CDR3 sequence (DNA): TGCAGTGCGGGCCGCGCGGCAGGAAGGGGGCAGACCCAGTACTTC.